The 10 T cell receptor beta chains below were found in one sample sequenced in a study of regulatory T cells in long-lasting Graves disease. The TCR beta library used iRepertoire HTBI primers with Arm-PCR amplification of CDR3. TCRdb used MiXCR to reprocess the multiplex PCR reads, holding one entry per CDR3 protein. The sample lists fewer than 400,000 distinct CDR3 sequences, around a fifth seen once, with roughly 27% in the top ten. Time point reported: persistent/refractory GD, antithyroid drugs over 5 years with positive TRAb. From RNA extracted from PBMCs, the TCR library was made. The sample in question was peripheral blood mononuclear cells (PBMCs), obtained when the disease was refractory, from a patient treated with antithyroid drugs. The origin of the receptors is a female donor with Graves disease.

This sequence joins TRBV7-3 and TRBJ1-6; TRBD1 aligns across 7 bases. V lost 3 bases to trimming and J lost 5 bases; unmatched junction nucleotides: 10. This CDR3 spans 17 amino acids. From germline, CDR1 is SGHTA and CDR2 FQGTGA. The CDR3 sequence is CASSLGGGALDNSPLHF. The CDR3 DNA reads as TGTGCCAGCAGCTTGGGAGGGGGCGCATTGGATAATTCACCCCTCCACTTT.

This clonotype was recorded many times. The V and J genes are TRBV7-2 and TRBJ2-7; D is perhaps TRBD2 (5 bases). In germline, CDR1 is SGHTA, CDR2 FQGNSA. V dropped 5 bases and J dropped 2 bases, with 16 bases sitting between them. The CDR3 sequence is 15 residues long. The CDR3 reads CASSNLGSPPYEQYF. The CDR3, as DNA: TGTGCCAGCAGCAATTTAGGGAGCCCTCCCTACGAGCAGTACTTC.

The chain employs TRBV18 and TRBJ2-7, with D tentatively TRBD1 or TRBD2 (5 bases each). In germline, CDR1 is KGHSH, CDR2 LQKENI. The CDR3 runs to 13 residues. Trimming took 3 bases from V and 6 from J, leaving 12 bases between them. CDR3 residues: CASSPGTPGEQYF. The CDR3 DNA reads TGTGCCAGCTCACCGGGGACGCCGGGCGAGCAGTACTTC.

Comments on this clonotype: A much bigger clone sits one base away, suggesting this may be a read error. The chain employs TRBV5-1 and TRBJ1-2, with D uncertain. This CDR3 spans 14 amino acids. Germline loops: CDR1 SGHRS, CDR2 YFSETQ. The CDR3 sequence: CASSLAGVDYGYIF. DNA of the CDR3: TGCGCCAGCAGCTTGGCCGGGGTGGACTATGGCTACATCTTC.

This clonotype was observed a few times. The CDR3 reads CASSESALRGNTIYF. The CDR3 coding sequence is TGCGCCAGCAGTGAGTCGGCCCTACGAGGAAACACCATATATTTT. The rearrangement joins TRBV10-2 to TRBJ1-3; D gene ambiguous. The V and J ends lost 0 bases and 4 bases respectively, with 10 bases between them. CDR1 is WSHSY and CDR2 is SAAADI in the germline V gene. The CDR3 loop spans 15 amino acids.

This clonotype came up many times. The rearrangement uses TRBV6-5 and TRBJ1-5; maybe TRBD1 (5 bases). V was clipped by 0 bases and J by 3 bases, with 9 bases between them. Germline V gene lookup returns CDR1 MNHEY and CDR2 SVGAGI. This CDR3 comprises 15 residues. The CDR3 loop reads CASSYSMGHNQPQHF. The CDR3 DNA reads as TGTGCCAGCAGTTACTCGATGGGGCACAATCAGCCCCAGCATTTT.

Many counts were recorded for this clonotype. CDR3 region: CASSLNVGASYEKLFF. CDR3 DNA: TGTGCCAGCAGCCTTAATGTCGGGGCTTCGTATGAAAAACTGTTTTTT. The chain is built from TRBV28 and TRBJ1-4, with D perhaps matching TRBD1 (5 bases). The CDR3 spans 16 residues. Trimming left V 6 bases short and J 6 bases short, with 20 bases between. Looked up from germline, CDR1 is MDHEN and CDR2 is SYDVKM.

The sample holds a few counts of this clonotype. A much larger clone sits a single nucleotide away, making a read error possible. Lacking the conserved final phenylalanine or tryptophan, this CDR3 likely reflects a read error. The chain carries TRBV2 and TRBJ1-2; D is undetermined. Trimming cost V 3 bases and J 3 bases, with 8 bases left between them. Germline-derived CDR1 and CDR2 are SNHLY and FYNNEI. The CDR3 extends over 13 amino acids. CDR3 loop: CASSERRDYGYTL. CDR3 sequence (DNA): TGTGCCAGCAGTGAGAGACGGGACTATGGCTACACCCTC.

At least ten counts were recorded for this clonotype. The chain carries TRBV11-2 and TRBJ2-5; 8 bases fit TRBD1. Germline V gene sequence: CDR1 SGHAT, CDR2 FQNNGV. The J segment lost 5 bases and the V segment lost 1 base, leaving 9 bases of the junction unmatched. CDR3 length equals 16 residues. The CDR3 bases are TGTGCCAGCAGCTTAGTGGCAGGGGGCACGGCGGAGACCCAGTACTTC. Amino acids: CASSLVAGGTAETQYF.

At least ten counts were recorded for this clonotype. The chain joins TRBV24-1 to TRBJ1-5; D remains unclear. This CDR3 contains 13 residues. Germline loops: CDR1 KGHDR, CDR2 SFDVKD. Between the trimmed V and J ends, which lost 4 bases and 6 bases, there was a span of 9 bases. CDR3 coding DNA: TGTGCCACCAGTGACGGAGGGTTTCAGCCCCAGCATTTT. Translating it yields CATSDGGFQPQHF.